This entry lists 26 T cell receptor beta chains sequenced from one sample in a study of T cells in Graves' hyperthyroidism and ophthalmopathy. Template material for amplifying TCR beta CDR3 regions consisted of RNA transcripts. RT-PCR in the first round (using the HTBI primer set) targeted the TCR CDR3. TCRdb fed the multiplex PCR reads into MiXCR, producing one record per CDR3 protein. In the table there are about 480,000 distinct CDR3 sequences, 20% to 25% of which are singletons. Sample: blood. The receptors were gathered from a woman in her 70s with Graves' ophthalmopathy.

V gene TRBV27 combines with J gene TRBJ2-2; TRBD2 agrees at 10 bases. The CDR3 runs 15 residues. In germline, CDR1 is MNHEY, CDR2 SMNVEV (reference sequence). Trimming cost V 3 bases and J 6 bases; bases outside gene matches: 4. CDR3 sequence reads: CASSLGTSVPGELFF. Written as DNA, the CDR3 is TGTGCCAGCAGTTTGGGGACTAGCGTCCCCGGGGAGCTGTTTTTT.

CDR3 amino acids: CASSQIDRGNSPLHF. CDR3 nucleotides: TGTGCCAGCAGCCAGATTGACAGGGGTAATTCACCCCTCCACTTT. J is TRBJ1-6 and V is TRBV4-2; 8 bases match TRBD1. This CDR3 has 15 amino acids. V shed 3 bases, J shed 6 bases, and the junction held 4 bases outside the gene matches. Germline V gene data show CDR1 as LGHNA and CDR2 as YNFKEQ.

The table lists this clonotype with a count of one. The V and J genes are TRBV27 and TRBJ2-6; no reliable D call. The ends were cut back, 5 bases at V and 0 bases at J, with 5 bases in the middle. This CDR3 has 14 residues. Germline loops: CDR1 MNHEY, CDR2 SMNVEV (reference sequence). The CDR3 spells CASSPISGANVLTF. In DNA, the CDR3 is TGTGCCAGCAGTCCCATCTCTGGGGCCAACGTCCTGACTTTC.

This clonotype was picked up many times. The rearrangement links TRBV20-1 to TRBJ1-5, with 8 bases aligning to TRBD1. The V segment lost 3 bases and the J segment 1 base; nucleotides outside the gene matches: 2. Germline CDR1 DFQATT, CDR2 SNEGSKA (reference sequence). The CDR3 covers 14 residues. The CDR3 here is CSASRGLSNQPQHF. CDR3 bases: TGCAGTGCTAGCAGGGGGCTAAGCAATCAGCCCCAGCATTTT.

This clonotype has just a few counts. At one end the junction does not follow the germline gene, possibly because of a read error. The chain is built from TRBV28 and TRBJ1-1; no definite D call. This CDR3 region has 13 residues. Per the germline V gene, CDR1 is MDHEN and CDR2 is SYDVKM. CDR3 sequence: CASSRIPNTEALF. The DNA for the CDR3 is TGTGCCAGCAGTAGGATCCCGAACACTGAAGCTCTCTTT.

V gene TRBV29-1 combines with J gene TRBJ2-7, with D possibly being TRBD1 (6 bases). V was pared by 6 bases and J by 2 bases, with 11 bases between. The CDR3 is made up of 12 amino acids. CDR1 SQVTM and CDR2 ANQGSEA come from the germline V gene. CDR3 nucleotides: TGCAGCGTAAGGAAGGGGGCCTACGAGCAGTACTTC. Encoded protein: CSVRKGAYEQYF.

The chain couples TRBV7-9 to TRBJ2-7, with a weak D call TRBD2 (6 bases). Trimming stripped 4 bases from V and 3 bases from J, with 13 bases between. The V gene's germline CDR1 is SEHNR and CDR2 FQNEAQ (reference sequence). CDR3 length: 14 amino acids. The CDR3 spells CASSSSVSHYEQYF. CDR3 nucleotide sequence: TGTGCCAGCAGCTCTAGCGTTTCTCACTACGAGCAGTACTTC.

The rearrangement links TRBV4-1 to TRBJ2-3, with D possibly TRBD1 on 6 matching bases. V was pared by 0 bases and J by 0 bases, with 7 bases between. Germline V gene lookup returns CDR1 MGHRA and CDR2 YSYEKL. The length of the CDR3 is 15 residues. The chain's CDR3 is CASSQDRGSTDTQYF. The DNA of the CDR3 is TGCGCCAGCAGCCAAGACAGGGGTAGCACAGATACGCAGTATTTT.

In its sample, this clonotype was seen a few times. The J gene is TRBJ1-5, the V gene TRBV6-1, with D perhaps matching TRBD1 (5 bases). The V end lost 5 bases, the J end lost 0 bases, and 11 bases lay between the germline ends. Germline V lookup: CDR1 MNHNS, CDR2 SASEGT. The CDR3 is 15 residues long. The CDR3 spells CASSPGTYSNQPQHF. The CDR3 DNA is TGTGCCAGCAGTCCAGGGACCTATAGCAATCAGCCCCAGCATTTT.

This clonotype has at least ten counts. The chain uses TRBV3-1 and TRBJ1-1; D unclear. Trimming stripped 0 bases from V and 11 bases from J, with 7 bases between. From germline, CDR1 is LGHDT and CDR2 YNNKEL (reference sequence). The length of the CDR3 is 11 residues. CDR3: CASSQERVAFF. In DNA form, the CDR3 reads TGTGCCAGCAGCCAAGAACGCGTGGCTTTCTTT.

A few counts support this clonotype. The J gene is TRBJ1-6, the V gene TRBV7-6; a possible D gene is TRBD1 (5 bases). The CDR3 runs 15 residues. Germline V gives CDR1 SGHVS, CDR2 FNYEAQ. Trimming took off 5 bases at V and 6 bases at J, with 14 bases between the two ends. The CDR3 nucleotides are TGTGCCAGCAGCCAGGGATCAGGGAGTAATTCACCCCTCCACTTT. Translation gives CASSQGSGSNSPLHF.

The chain employs TRBV25-1 and TRBJ2-3; 9 positions agree with TRBD2. The ends lost 3 bases at V and 4 bases at J; junction bases unmatched: 2. CDR1 is MGHDK, CDR2 SYGVNS, per germline. The length of the CDR3 is 14 residues. CDR3 amino acids: CASSDKREADTQYF. In DNA form, the CDR3 reads TGTGCCAGCAGTGATAAGCGGGAGGCAGATACGCAGTATTTT.

The rearrangement joins TRBV15 to TRBJ2-1; 13 bases are shared with TRBD2. The CDR3 totals 16 residues. J lost 7 bases, V lost 5 bases, and 8 bases had no gene match. Germline CDR1 LNHNV, CDR2 YYDKDF (reference sequence). CDR3 residues: CATSARTSGSRNEQFF. The CDR3 coding sequence is TGTGCCACCAGCGCGCGGACTAGCGGGAGTAGGAATGAGCAGTTCTTC.

Ten or more counts support this clonotype. The CDR3 reads CASSFAHKDTQYF. In DNA, the CDR3 is TGTGCCAGCAGCTTCGCCCACAAAGATACGCAGTATTTT. The chain is built from TRBV7-9 and TRBJ2-3; D remains ambiguous. Germline V gene sequence: CDR1 SEHNR, CDR2 FQNEAQ (reference sequence). V dropped 3 bases and J dropped 5 bases, with 9 bases sitting between them. The CDR3 has 13 amino acids.

This clonotype has at least ten counts. This chain connects TRBV2 to TRBJ2-7, with D possibly TRBD1 on 6 matching bases. Germline V lookup: CDR1 SNHLY, CDR2 FYNNEI. V was shortened by 4 bases and J by 4 bases, with 8 bases between the two germline ends. This CDR3 has 12 amino acids. The CDR3 region is CASSGQAYEQYF. The CDR3 region has the DNA TGTGCCAGCAGTGGACAGGCTTACGAGCAGTACTTC.

This clonotype was seen at least ten times. The chain recombines TRBV6-1 with TRBJ1-5; D not resolved. The CDR3 loop spans 15 amino acids. Germline values: CDR1 MNHNS, CDR2 SASEGT. Trimming shortened V by 6 bases and J by 1 base, and 13 bases separated the two germline ends. The CDR3 here is CASREGGGSNQPQHF. As DNA, the CDR3 is TGTGCCAGCAGAGAGGGAGGTGGGAGCAATCAGCCCCAGCATTTT.

The chain carries TRBV7-9 and TRBJ2-7; 7 bases agree with TRBD2. Germline V CDR1 and CDR2: SEHNR, FQNEAQ (reference sequence). The trim removed 0 bases at V and 6 bases at J, leaving 5 bases unmatched. CDR3 size: 14 residues. The CDR3 reads CASSLAGGIFEQYF. The CDR3 DNA is TGTGCCAGCAGCTTAGCGGGGGGGATATTCGAGCAGTACTTC.

This clonotype was seen at least ten times. The CDR3 sequence is CSVEAGGETQYF. The CDR3 DNA is TGCAGCGTTGAAGCCGGAGGGGAGACCCAGTACTTC. The chain couples TRBV29-1 to TRBJ2-5; a possible D gene is TRBD2 (6 bases). Trimming removed 1 base from V and 5 bases from J, with 8 bases in between. CDR1 and CDR2 (germline): SQVTM, ANQGSEA. This CDR3 contains 12 residues.

The rearrangement uses TRBV5-1 and TRBJ1-4; 11 bases are a match to TRBD1. Germline CDR1 is SGHRS and CDR2 is YFSETQ. CDR3 length: 15 amino acids. V lost 3 bases, J lost 7 bases, and 5 bases stayed unmatched. CDR3 nucleotides: TGCGCCAGCAGCTCTACCGGGACAGGGGGTGAAAAACTGTTTTTT. Translating gives CASSSTGTGGEKLFF.

The sample holds a few counts of this clonotype. The rearrangement joins TRBV27 to TRBJ2-5; D might be TRBD2 (5 bases). Trimming stripped 2 bases from V and 1 base from J, with 14 bases between. The germline CDR1 and CDR2 sequences are MNHEY and SMNVEV (reference sequence). The CDR3 is made up of 16 amino acids. CDR3 region: CASSLQWLGGQETQYF. In DNA, the CDR3 is TGTGCCAGCAGTTTACAGTGGCTCGGAGGCCAAGAGACCCAGTACTTC.

The chain combines TRBV28 with TRBJ1-1; tentatively, D is TRBD1 (6 bases). CDR3 size: 13 residues. V was cut by 6 bases and J by 1 base, with 9 bases left in between. Germline CDR1 and CDR2: MDHEN and SYDVKM. The CDR3: CASRGAGNTEAFF. The CDR3 DNA reads TGTGCCAGCAGGGGGGCAGGGAACACTGAAGCTTTCTTT.

This clonotype was counted only a few times. The CDR3 protein is CSVEKTVTNEKLFF. The CDR3 nucleotides read TGCAGCGTTGAGAAGACAGTCACTAATGAAAAACTGTTTTTT. The chain is built from TRBV29-1 and TRBJ1-4; a possible D gene is TRBD1 (5 bases). Germline V CDR1 and CDR2: SQVTM, ANQGSEA. Between the trimmed V and J ends, which lost 3 bases and 2 bases, there was a span of 10 bases. The CDR3 is 14 amino acids.

The CDR3: CASSLGLPPNTEAFF. As DNA, the CDR3 is TGCGCCAGCAGCTTGGGCCTCCCCCCGAACACTGAAGCTTTCTTT. This rearrangement joins TRBV5-1 to TRBJ1-1; D is ambiguous. The CDR3 spans 15 residues. Trimming shortened V by 0 bases and J by 1 base, and 10 bases separated the two germline ends. Germline-derived CDR1 and CDR2 are SGHRS and YFSETQ. The variable domain in full, completed from reference TRBV5-1 and TRBJ1-1, reads KAGVTQTPRYLIKTRGQQVTLSCSPISGHRSVSWYQQTPGQGLQFLFEYFSETQRNKGNFPGRFSGRQFSNSRSEMNVSTLELGDSALYLCASSLGLPPNTEAFFGQGTRLTVV.

This clonotype has just a few counts. The chain uses TRBV9 and TRBJ1-5; D gene uncertain. The V and J ends lost 4 bases and 7 bases respectively, with 15 bases between them. The CDR3 is made up of 14 amino acids. The germline V gene encodes CDR1 SGDLS and CDR2 YYNGEE. The CDR3 DNA is TGTGCCAGCAGCTCGCGGGATATAGGGCAGCCCCAGCATTTT. Its protein is CASSSRDIGQPQHF.

This clonotype was picked up a small number of times. The chain carries TRBV6-6 and TRBJ2-1, with 9 bases fitting TRBD2. Germline V CDR1 and CDR2: MNHNY, SVGAGI (reference sequence). V lost 0 bases and J lost 6; bases outside the gene matches: 6. The CDR3 sequence is 16 residues long. The CDR3 DNA follows: TGTGCCAGCAGTTACTCCCGGCGCGGGAGGGCCAATGAGCAGTTCTTC. This codes for CASSYSRRGRANEQFF.

The chain couples TRBV27 to TRBJ2-6; TRBD1 matches 10 bases. Germline lookup yields CDR1 MNHEY and CDR2 SMNVEV (reference sequence). This CDR3 region has 17 residues. With 7 bases clipped from V and 2 bases from J, the junction kept 8 bases outside the gene matches. The chain's CDR3 is CASTPGTGAPGANVLTF. Written as DNA, the CDR3 is TGTGCCAGCACCCCCGGGACAGGGGCGCCTGGGGCCAACGTCCTGACTTTC.